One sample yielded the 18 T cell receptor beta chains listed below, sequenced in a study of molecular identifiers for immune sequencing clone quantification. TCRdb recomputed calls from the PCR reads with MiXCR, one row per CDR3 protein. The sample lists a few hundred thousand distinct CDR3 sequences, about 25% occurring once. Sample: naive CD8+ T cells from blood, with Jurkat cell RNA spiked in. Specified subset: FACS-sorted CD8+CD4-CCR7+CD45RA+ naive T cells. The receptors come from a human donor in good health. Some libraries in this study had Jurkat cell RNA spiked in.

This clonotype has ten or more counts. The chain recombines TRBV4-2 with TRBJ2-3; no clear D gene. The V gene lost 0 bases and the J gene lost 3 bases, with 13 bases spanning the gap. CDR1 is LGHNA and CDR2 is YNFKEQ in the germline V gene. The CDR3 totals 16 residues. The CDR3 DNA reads TGTGCCAGCAGCCAAGATAGGAGTCTCGGAACAGATACGCAGTATTTT. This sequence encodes CASSQDRSLGTDTQYF.

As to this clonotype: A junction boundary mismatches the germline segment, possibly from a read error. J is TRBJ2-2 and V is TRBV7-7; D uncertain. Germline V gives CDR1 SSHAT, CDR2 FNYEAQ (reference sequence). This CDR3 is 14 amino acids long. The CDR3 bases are TGTGCTAGCAGCTTGAACGATTACACCGGGGAGCTGTTTTTT. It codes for CASSLNDYTGELFF.

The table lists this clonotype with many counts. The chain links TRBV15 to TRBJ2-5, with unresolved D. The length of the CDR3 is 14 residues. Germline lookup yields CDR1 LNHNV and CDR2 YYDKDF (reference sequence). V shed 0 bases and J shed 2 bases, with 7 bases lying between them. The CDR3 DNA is TGTGCCACCAGCAGAGACAGAATGCAAGAGACCCAGTACTTC. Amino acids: CATSRDRMQETQYF.

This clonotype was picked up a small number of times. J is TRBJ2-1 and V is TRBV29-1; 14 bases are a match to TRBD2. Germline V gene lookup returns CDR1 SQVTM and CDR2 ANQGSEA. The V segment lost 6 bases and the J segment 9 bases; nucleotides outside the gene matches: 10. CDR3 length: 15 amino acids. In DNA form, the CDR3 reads TGCAGCGTAGCCGCTGGACTAGCGGGGGGTAGTGAGCAGTTCTTC. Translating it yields CSVAAGLAGGSEQFF.

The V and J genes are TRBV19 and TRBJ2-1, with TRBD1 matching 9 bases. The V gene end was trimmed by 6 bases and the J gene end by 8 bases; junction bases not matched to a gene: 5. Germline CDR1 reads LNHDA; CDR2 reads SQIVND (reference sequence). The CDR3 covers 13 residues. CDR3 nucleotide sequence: TGTGCCAGTAGAACCGACAGGGGGGATGAGCAGTTCTTC. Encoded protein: CASRTDRGDEQFF.

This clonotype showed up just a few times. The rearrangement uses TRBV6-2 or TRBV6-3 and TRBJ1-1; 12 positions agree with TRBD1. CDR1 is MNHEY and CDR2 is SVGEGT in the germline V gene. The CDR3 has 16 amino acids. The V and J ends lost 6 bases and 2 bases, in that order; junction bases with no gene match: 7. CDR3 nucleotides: TGTGCCAGCAGGGGACAGGGGGCGGCCCTAAACACTGAAGCTTTCTTT. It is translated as CASRGQGAALNTEAFF.

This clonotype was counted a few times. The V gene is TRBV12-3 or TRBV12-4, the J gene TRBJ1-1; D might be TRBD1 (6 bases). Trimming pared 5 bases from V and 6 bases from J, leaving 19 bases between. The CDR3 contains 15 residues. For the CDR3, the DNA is TGTGCCAGCAGTGCCTCGGGACATACGTTGTCTGAAGCTTTCTTT. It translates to CASSASGHTLSEAFF.

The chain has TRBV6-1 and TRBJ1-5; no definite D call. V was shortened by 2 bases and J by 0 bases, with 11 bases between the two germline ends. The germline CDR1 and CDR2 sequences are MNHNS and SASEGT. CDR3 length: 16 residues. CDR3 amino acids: CASSEWSGFSNQPQHF. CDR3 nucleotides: TGTGCCAGCAGTGAATGGTCGGGTTTTAGCAATCAGCCCCAGCATTTT.

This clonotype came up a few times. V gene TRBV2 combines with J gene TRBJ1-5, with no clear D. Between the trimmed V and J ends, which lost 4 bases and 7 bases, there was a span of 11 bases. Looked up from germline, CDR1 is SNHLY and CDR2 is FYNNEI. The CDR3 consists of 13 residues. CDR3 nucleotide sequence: TGTGCCAGCAGTGCCCTGCAGTGGCAGCCCCAGCATTTT. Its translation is CASSALQWQPQHF.

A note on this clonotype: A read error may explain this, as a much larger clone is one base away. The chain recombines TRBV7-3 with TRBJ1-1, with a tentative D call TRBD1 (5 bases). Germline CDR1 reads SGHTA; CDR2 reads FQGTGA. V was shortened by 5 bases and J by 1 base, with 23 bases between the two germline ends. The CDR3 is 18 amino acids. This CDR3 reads CASSRGRGTEVTNTEAFF. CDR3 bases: TGTGCCAGCAGCAGGGGAAGAGGGACCGAAGTAACGAACACTGAAGCTTTCTTT.

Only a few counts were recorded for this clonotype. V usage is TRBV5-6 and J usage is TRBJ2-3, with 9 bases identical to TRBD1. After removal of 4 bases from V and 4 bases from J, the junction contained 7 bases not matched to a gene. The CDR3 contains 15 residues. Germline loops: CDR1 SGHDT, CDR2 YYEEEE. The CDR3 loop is CASSPGTGSSDTQYF. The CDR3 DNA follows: TGTGCCAGCAGCCCCGGGACAGGGTCTTCAGATACGCAGTATTTT.

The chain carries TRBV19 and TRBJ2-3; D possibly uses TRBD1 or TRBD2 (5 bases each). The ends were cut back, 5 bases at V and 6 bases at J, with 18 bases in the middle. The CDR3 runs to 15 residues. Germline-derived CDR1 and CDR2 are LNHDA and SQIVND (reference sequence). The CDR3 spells CASSYLGPGTDTQYF. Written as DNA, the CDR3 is TGTGCCAGTAGTTACCTCGGCCCAGGGACCGATACGCAGTATTTT. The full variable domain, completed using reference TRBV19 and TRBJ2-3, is DGGITQSPKYLFRKEGQNVTLSCEQNLNHDAMYWYRQDPGQGLRLIYYSQIVNDFQKGDIAEGYSVSREKKESFPLTVTSAQKNPTAFYLCASSYLGPGTDTQYFGPGTRLTVL.

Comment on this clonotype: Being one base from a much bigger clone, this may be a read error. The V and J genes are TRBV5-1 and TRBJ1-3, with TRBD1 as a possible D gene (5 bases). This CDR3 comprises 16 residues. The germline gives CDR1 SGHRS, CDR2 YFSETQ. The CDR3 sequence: CASSHTTGLSGNPIYF. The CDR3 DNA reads TGCGCCAGCAGCCACACAACAGGACTCTCTGGAAACCCCATATATTTT.

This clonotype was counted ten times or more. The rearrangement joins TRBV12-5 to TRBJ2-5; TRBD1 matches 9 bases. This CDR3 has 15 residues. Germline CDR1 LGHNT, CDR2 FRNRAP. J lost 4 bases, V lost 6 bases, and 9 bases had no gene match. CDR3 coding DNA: TGTGCTAGTGGAACAGGGACAGGGTTCGGAGAGACCCAGTACTTC. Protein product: CASGTGTGFGETQYF.

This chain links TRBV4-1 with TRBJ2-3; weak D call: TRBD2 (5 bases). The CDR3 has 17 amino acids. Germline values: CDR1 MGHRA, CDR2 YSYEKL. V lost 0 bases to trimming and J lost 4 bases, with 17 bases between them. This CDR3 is CASSQEGALVGSDTQYF. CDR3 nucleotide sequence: TGCGCCAGCAGCCAAGAGGGAGCTCTAGTTGGATCAGATACGCAGTATTTT.

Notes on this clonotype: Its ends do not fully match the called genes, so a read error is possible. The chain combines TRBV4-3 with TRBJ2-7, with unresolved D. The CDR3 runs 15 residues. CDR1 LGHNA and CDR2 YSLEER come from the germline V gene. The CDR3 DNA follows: TGCGCCAGCAGCCAAGATCGGAATCAGGCCTACGGGCAGTACTTC. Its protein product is CASSQDRNQAYGQYF.

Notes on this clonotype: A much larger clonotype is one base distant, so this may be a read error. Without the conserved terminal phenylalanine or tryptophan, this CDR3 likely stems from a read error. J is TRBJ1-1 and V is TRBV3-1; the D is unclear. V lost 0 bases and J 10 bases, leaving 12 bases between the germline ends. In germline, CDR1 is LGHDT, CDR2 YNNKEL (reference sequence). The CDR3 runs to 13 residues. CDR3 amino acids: CASSQESLGLAFS. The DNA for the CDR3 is TGTGCCAGCAGCCAAGAGAGTCTGGGTTTAGCTTTCTCT.

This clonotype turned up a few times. DNA for the CDR3: TGCGCCAGCAGCTTGGCCGGGGCTGTGCGGGAGACCCAGTACTTC. It codes for CASSLAGAVRETQYF. V usage is TRBV5-1 and J usage is TRBJ2-5; perhaps D is TRBD1 or TRBD2 (5 bases each). This CDR3 has 15 amino acids. Germline CDR1 reads SGHRS; CDR2 reads YFSETQ. The germline V and J ends were trimmed by 0 bases and 5 bases, with 14 bases remaining between them.